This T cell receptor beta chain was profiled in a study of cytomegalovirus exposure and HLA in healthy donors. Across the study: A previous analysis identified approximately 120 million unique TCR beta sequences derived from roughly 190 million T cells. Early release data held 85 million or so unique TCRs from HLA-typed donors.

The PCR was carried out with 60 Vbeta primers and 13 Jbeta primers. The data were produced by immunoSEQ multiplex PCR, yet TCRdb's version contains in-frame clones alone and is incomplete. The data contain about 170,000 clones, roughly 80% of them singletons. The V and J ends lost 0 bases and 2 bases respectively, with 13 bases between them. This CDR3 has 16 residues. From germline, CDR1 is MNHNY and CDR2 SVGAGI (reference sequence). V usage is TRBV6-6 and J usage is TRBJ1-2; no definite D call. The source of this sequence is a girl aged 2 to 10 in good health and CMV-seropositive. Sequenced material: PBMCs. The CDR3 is CASSYSPTLDNYGYTF. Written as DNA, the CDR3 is TGTGCCAGCAGTTACTCCCCAACTCTAGACAACTATGGCTACACCTTC.